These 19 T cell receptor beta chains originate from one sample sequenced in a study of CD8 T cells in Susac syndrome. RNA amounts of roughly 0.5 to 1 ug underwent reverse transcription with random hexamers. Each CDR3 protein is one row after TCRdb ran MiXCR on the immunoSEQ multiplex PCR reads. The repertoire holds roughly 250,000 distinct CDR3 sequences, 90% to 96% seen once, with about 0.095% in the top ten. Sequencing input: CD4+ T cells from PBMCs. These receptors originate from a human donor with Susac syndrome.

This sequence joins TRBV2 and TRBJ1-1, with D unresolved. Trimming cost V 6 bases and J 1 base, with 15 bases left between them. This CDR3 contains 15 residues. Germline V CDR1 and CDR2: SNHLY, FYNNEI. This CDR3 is CASRASLSGNTEAFF. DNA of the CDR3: TGTGCCAGCAGGGCCAGCCTCTCAGGGAACACTGAAGCTTTCTTT.

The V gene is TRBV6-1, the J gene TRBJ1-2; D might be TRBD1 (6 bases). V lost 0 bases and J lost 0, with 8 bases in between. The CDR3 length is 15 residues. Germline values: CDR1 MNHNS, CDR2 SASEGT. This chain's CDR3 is CASSEARTANYGYTF. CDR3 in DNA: TGTGCCAGCAGTGAAGCTCGGACAGCTAACTATGGCTACACCTTC.

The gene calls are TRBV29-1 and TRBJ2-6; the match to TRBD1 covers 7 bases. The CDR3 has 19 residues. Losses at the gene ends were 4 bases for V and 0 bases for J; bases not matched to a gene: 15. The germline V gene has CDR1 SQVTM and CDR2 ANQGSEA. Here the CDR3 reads CSVVPTWGQLNSGANVLTF. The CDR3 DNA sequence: TGCAGCGTTGTCCCGACTTGGGGACAGTTGAACTCTGGGGCCAACGTCCTGACTTTC.

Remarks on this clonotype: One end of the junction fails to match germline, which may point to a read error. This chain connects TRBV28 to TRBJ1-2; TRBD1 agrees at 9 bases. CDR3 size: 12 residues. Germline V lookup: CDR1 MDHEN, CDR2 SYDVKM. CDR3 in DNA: TGTGCCAGCAGTTTGCGGGACAGGGTGACCCACTTC. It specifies CASSLRDRVTHF.

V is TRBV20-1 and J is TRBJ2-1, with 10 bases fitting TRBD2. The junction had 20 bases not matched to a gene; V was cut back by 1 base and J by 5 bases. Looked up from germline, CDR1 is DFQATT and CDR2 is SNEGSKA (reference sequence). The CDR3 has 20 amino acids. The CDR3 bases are TGCAGTGCTAGAGGGCCTGGCTTGATAGCGGGAGGAGGACGGGACAATGAGCAGTTCTTC. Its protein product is CSARGPGLIAGGGRDNEQFF.

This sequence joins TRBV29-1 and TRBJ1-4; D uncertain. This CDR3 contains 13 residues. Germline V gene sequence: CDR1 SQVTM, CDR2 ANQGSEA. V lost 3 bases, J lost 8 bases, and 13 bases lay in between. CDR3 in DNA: TGCAGCGTTGACGGCCAGCCGGGGGAAAAACTGTTTTTT. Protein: CSVDGQPGEKLFF.

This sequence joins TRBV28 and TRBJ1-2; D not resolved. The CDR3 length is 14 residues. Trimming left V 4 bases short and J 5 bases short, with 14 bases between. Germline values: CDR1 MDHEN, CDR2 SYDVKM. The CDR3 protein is CASSSSAVAYGYTF. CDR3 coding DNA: TGTGCCAGCAGTTCCTCCGCAGTGGCGTATGGCTACACCTTC.

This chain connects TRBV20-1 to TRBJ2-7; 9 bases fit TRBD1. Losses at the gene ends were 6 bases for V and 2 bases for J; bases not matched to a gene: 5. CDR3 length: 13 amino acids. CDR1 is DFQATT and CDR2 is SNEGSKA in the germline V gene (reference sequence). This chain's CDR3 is CSAGTGKTYEQYF. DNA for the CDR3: TGCAGTGCCGGGACAGGGAAAACCTACGAGCAGTACTTC.

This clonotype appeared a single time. The CDR3 region has the DNA TGTGCCAGCAGACGAAAGACGGGACAGCGGGATGAAAAACTGTTTTTT. Residues: CASRRKTGQRDEKLFF. The chain combines TRBV11-2 with TRBJ1-4, with 7 nucleotides matching TRBD1. Per the germline V gene, CDR1 is SGHAT and CDR2 is FQNNGV. This CDR3 region has 16 residues. The V and J ends lost 6 bases and 6 bases, in that order; junction bases with no gene match: 13.

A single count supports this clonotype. This CDR3 reads CASSLTPTERNTEAFF. CDR3 coding DNA: TGTGCCAGCAGCTTAACCCCAACAGAGCGGAACACTGAAGCTTTCTTT. V usage is TRBV7-3 and J usage is TRBJ1-1, with no clear D. Looked up from germline, CDR1 is SGHTA and CDR2 is FQGTGA. The CDR3 spans 16 residues. Trimming left V 0 bases short and J 1 base short, with 12 bases between.

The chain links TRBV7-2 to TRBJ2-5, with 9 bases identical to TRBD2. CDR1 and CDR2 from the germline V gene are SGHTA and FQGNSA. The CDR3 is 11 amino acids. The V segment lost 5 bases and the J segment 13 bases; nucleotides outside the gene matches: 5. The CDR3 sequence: CASSPGTSLYF. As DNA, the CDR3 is TGTGCCAGCAGCCCCGGGACTAGCCTGTACTTC.

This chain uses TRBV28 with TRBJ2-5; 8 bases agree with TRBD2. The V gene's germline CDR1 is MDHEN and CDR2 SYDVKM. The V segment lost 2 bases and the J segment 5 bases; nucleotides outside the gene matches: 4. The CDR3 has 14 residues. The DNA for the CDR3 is TGTGCCAGCAGTTTACTACCGGGGGGGGAGACCCAGTACTTC. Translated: CASSLLPGGETQYF.

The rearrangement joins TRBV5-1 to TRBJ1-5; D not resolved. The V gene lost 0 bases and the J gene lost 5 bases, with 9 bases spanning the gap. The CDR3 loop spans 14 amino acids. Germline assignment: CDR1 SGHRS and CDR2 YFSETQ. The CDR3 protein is CASSLDGKDQPQHF. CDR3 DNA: TGCGCCAGCAGCTTGGACGGGAAAGATCAGCCCCAGCATTTT.

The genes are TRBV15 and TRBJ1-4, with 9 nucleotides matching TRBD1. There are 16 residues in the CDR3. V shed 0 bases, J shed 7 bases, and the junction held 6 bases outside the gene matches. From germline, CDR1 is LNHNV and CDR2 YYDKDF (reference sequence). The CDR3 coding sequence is TGTGCCACCAGCAGAGATCTCGGGGACAGGGCTGAAAAACTGTTTTTT. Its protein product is CATSRDLGDRAEKLFF.

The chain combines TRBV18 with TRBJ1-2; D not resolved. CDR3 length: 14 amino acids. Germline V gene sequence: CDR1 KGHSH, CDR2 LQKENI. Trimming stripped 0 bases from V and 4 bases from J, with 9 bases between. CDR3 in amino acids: CASSPPGRAYGYTF. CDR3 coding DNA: TGTGCCAGCTCACCACCGGGGAGGGCCTATGGCTACACCTTC.

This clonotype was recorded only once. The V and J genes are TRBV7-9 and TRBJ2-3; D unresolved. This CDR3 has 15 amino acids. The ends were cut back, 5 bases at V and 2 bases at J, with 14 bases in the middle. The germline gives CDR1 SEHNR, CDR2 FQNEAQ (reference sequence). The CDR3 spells CASSPRWNYTDTQYF. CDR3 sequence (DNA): TGTGCCAGCAGCCCACGGTGGAATTACACAGATACGCAGTATTTT.

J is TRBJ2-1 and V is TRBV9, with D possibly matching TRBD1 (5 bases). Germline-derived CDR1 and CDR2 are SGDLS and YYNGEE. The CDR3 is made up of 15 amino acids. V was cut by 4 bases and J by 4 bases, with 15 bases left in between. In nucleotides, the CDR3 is TGTGCCAGCAGCATCGGGCCCCGGACATACAATGAGCAGTTCTTC. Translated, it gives CASSIGPRTYNEQFF.

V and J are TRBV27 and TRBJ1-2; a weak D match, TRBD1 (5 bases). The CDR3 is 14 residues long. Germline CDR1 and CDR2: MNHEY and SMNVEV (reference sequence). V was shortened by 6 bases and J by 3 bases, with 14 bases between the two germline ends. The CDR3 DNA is TGTGCCAGCAGCCAATCCAGGGCCCACTATGGCTACACCTTC. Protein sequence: CASSQSRAHYGYTF.

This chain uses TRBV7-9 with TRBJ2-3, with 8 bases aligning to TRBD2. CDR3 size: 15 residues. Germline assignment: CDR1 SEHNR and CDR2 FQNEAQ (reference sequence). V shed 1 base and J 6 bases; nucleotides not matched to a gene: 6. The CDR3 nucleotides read TGTGCCAGCAGCTTAGGGAGCGGGAGAAGGGATACGCAGTATTTT. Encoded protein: CASSLGSGRRDTQYF.